This TCR beta chain comes out of a study of Graves' ophthalmopathy and Graves' hyperthyroidism. Study-level background: Samples of peripheral blood were obtained at initial diagnosis, prior to treatment of any kind.

Study-level findings and limits: Most thyroid clonotypes expanded beyond 0.001 frequency were also found in blood. Built on 13 signatures, a model told ophthalmopathy apart from stable hyperthyroidism with approximately 85% sensitivity and roughly 81% specificity.

Amplified material comprised TCR beta CDR3 regions derived from RNA transcripts. The first round was an RT-PCR with HTBI primers, and the second round was a multiplex PCR. From the multiplex PCR reads, TCRdb called clonotypes with MiXCR, one entry per CDR3 protein. Among hundreds of thousands of distinct CDR3 sequences listed, roughly two fifths were seen once. The diagnostic workup employed clinical symptoms, serum thyroxine, TRAb, thyroid ultrasound and orbital computed tomography. Of note for this clonotype: The antigen is not known.

CDR3 length: 14 residues. CDR1 MNHNY and CDR2 SVGAGI come from the germline V gene (reference sequence). Trimming took 3 bases from V and 8 from J; bases not matched to a gene: 9. Sequencing was carried out using peripheral blood. The chain couples TRBV6-6 to TRBJ1-1, with 7 bases that match TRBD1. The TCR comes from an adult man with Graves' ophthalmopathy. The CDR3 DNA sequence: TGTGCCAGCAGTTATGCGACAGGGAGGAGAGAAGCTTTCTTT. Its protein product is CASSYATGRREAFF.